This record looks at one T cell receptor (beta chain) sequence and its context. Antigen specificity is unknown. This record belongs to a study of CD4+ T cells in melanoma. Points from the study as a whole: In melanoma, neoantigen-specific CD4+ T cells reportedly differed in differentiation state. CD8+ T cell, macrophage and B cell function reportedly correlated with neoantigen-specific CD4+ T cells.

The germline V gene encodes CDR1 SGDLS and CDR2 YYNGEE. V shed 6 bases, J shed 2 bases, and the junction held 7 bases outside the gene matches. The CDR3 has 15 amino acids. Sequencing was performed with immunoSEQ multiplex PCR; in TCRdb, only in-frame clones are kept and a portion is missing. The sample carries about 140,000 clones, about 93% recorded once. This TCR was recovered from a human donor with melanoma. The chain combines TRBV9 with TRBJ2-1; the match to TRBD1 covers 8 bases. In DNA, the CDR3 is TGTGCCAGCACCGCCGGGACAGGAACCTACAATGAGCAGTTCTTC. It yields the protein CASTAGTGTYNEQFF.